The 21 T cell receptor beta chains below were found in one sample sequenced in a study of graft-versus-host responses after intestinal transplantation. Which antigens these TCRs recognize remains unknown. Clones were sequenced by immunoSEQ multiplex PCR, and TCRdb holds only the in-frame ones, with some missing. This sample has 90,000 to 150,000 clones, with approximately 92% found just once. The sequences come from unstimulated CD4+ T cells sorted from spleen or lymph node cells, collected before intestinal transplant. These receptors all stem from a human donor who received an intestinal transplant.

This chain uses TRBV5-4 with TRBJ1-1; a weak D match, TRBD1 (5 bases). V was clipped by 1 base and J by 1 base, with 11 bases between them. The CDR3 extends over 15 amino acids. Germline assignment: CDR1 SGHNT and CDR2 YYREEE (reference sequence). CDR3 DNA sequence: TGTGCCAGCAGCTTGATCGGGCAGGGGAACACTGAAGCTTTCTTT. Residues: CASSLIGQGNTEAFF.

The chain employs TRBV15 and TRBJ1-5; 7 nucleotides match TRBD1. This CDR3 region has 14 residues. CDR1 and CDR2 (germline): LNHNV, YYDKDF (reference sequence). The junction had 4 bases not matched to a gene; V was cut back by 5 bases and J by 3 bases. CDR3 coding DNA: TGTGCCACCAGCTTGGGACAGTTCAATCAGCCCCAGCATTTT. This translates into CATSLGQFNQPQHF.

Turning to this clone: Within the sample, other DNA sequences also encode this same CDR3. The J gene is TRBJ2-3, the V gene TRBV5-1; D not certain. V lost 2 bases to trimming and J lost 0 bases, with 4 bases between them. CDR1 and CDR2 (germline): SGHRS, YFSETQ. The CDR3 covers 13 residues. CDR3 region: CASSLASTDTQYF. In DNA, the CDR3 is TGCGCCAGCAGCTTAGCTAGCACAGATACGCAGTATTTT.

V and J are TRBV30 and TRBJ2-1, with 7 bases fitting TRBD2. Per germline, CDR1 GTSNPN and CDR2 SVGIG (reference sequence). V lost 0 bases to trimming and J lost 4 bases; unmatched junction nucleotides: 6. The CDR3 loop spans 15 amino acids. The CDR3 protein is CAWSVRGSIYNEQFF. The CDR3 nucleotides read TGTGCCTGGAGTGTACGCGGGAGTATTTACAATGAGCAGTTCTTC.

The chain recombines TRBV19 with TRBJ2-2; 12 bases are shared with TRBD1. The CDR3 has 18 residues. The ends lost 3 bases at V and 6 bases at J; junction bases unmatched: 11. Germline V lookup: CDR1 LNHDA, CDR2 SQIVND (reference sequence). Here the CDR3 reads CASSIPGQGATVAGELFF. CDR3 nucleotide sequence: TGTGCCAGTAGTATCCCGGGACAGGGGGCGACCGTAGCCGGGGAGCTGTTTTTT.

The CDR3 loop reads CASRVTGRDQPQHF. The CDR3 bases are TGTGCCAGCAGGGTAACAGGGAGGGATCAGCCCCAGCATTTT. V and J are TRBV28 and TRBJ1-5, with a weak D call TRBD1 (6 bases). CDR1 is MDHEN and CDR2 is SYDVKM in the germline V gene. The CDR3 length is 14 residues. The V end lost 6 bases, the J end lost 5 bases, and 14 bases lay between the germline ends.

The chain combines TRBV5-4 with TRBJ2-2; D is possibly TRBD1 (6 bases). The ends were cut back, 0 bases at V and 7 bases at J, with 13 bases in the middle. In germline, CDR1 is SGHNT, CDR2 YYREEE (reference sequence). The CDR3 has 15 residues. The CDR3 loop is CASSLETGAYGELFF. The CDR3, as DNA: TGTGCCAGCAGCTTGGAGACAGGTGCATACGGGGAGCTGTTTTTT. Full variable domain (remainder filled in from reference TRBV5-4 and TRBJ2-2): ETGVTQSPTHLIKTRGQQVTLRCSSQSGHNTVSWYQQALGQGPQFIFQYYREEENGRGNFPPRFSGLQFPNYSSELNVNALELDDSALYLCASSLETGAYGELFFGEGSRLTVL.

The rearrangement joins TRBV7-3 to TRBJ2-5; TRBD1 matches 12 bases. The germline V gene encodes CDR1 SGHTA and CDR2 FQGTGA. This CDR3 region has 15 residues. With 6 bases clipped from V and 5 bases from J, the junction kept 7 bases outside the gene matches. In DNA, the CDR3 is TGTGCCAGCAGTAGGGGACAGGGGGCTGGCGAGACCCAGTACTTC. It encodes CASSRGQGAGETQYF.

DNA of the CDR3: TGTGCCAGCAGCCCAGCCTTCATGAACACTGAAGCTTTCTTT. It specifies CASSPAFMNTEAFF. The chain has TRBV7-9 and TRBJ1-1; D gene uncertain. Looked up from germline, CDR1 is SEHNR and CDR2 is FQNEAQ (reference sequence). The ends were cut back, 5 bases at V and 0 bases at J, with 10 bases in the middle. The CDR3 loop spans 14 amino acids.

CDR3 DNA sequence: TGCAGCGTTGGGACAGGGGCCTCTCAAGGCTACACCTTC. Protein: CSVGTGASQGYTF. The chain combines TRBV29-1 with TRBJ1-2, with 9 bases aligning to TRBD1. The CDR3 consists of 13 residues. V was pared by 4 bases and J by 8 bases, with 8 bases of the junction left unmatched. The germline gives CDR1 SQVTM, CDR2 ANQGSEA.

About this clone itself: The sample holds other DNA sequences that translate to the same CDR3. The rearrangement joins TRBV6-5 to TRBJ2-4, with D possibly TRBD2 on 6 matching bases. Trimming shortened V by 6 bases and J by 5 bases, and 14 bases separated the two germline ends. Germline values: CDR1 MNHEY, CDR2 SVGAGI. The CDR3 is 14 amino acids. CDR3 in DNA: TGTGCCAGCAGCCGGCGGGGCTTGGAAAACATTCAGTACTTC. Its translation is CASSRRGLENIQYF.

The CDR3 DNA follows: TGTGCCAGCAGTATCCCCAGGGGTGGCTACACCTTC. It translates to CASSIPRGGYTF. The chain joins TRBV6-5 to TRBJ1-2; tentatively, D is TRBD1 (6 bases). The CDR3 extends over 12 amino acids. Trimming pared 5 bases from V and 7 bases from J, leaving 11 bases between. Germline assignment: CDR1 MNHEY and CDR2 SVGAGI.

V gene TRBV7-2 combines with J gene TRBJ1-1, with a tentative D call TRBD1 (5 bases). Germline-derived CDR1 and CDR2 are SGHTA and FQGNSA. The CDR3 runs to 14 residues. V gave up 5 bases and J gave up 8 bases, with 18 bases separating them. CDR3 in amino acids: CASSPTRDGPEAFF. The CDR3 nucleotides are TGTGCCAGCAGCCCCACCCGGGACGGACCAGAAGCTTTCTTT.

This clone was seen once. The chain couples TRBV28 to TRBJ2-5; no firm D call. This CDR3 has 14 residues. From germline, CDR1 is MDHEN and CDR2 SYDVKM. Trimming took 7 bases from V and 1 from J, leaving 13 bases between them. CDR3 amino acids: CASKLVGSQETQYF. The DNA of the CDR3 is TGTGCCAGCAAACTGGTCGGATCCCAAGAGACCCAGTACTTC.

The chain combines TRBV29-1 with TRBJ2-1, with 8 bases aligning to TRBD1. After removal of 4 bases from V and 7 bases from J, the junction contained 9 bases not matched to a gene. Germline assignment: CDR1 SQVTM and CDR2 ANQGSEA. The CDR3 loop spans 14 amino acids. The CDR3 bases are TGCAGCGTTGTACGAGGGACAGGATGGAATGAGCAGTTCTTC. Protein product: CSVVRGTGWNEQFF.

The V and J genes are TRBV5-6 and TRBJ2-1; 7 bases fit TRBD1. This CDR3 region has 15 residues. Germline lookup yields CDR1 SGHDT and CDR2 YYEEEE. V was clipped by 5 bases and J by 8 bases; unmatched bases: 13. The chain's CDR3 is CASRARGQVTDEQFF. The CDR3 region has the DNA TGTGCCAGCAGAGCCAGAGGACAGGTAACGGATGAGCAGTTCTTC.

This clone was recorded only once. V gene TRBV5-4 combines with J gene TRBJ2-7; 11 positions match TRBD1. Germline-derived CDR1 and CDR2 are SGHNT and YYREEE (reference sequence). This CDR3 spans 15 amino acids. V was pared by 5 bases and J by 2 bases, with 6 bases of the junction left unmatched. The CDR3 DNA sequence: TGTGCCAGCAGTGGGACAGGGGGTAAAGCCTACGAGCAGTACTTC. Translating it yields CASSGTGGKAYEQYF.

CDR3 residues: CAISETSDHEQYF. The CDR3 bases are TGTGCCATCAGTGAAACTAGCGACCACGAGCAGTACTTC. V gene TRBV10-3 combines with J gene TRBJ2-7; 7 bases line up with TRBD2. CDR1 is ENHRY, CDR2 SYGVKD, per germline. This CDR3 has 13 amino acids. V dropped 3 bases and J dropped 5; count of bases not matched to a gene: 4.

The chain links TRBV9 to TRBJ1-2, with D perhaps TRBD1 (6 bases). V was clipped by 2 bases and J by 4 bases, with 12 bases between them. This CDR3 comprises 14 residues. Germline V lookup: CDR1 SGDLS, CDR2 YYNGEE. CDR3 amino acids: CASSVADRPYGYTF. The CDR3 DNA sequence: TGTGCCAGCAGCGTGGCAGACAGGCCCTATGGCTACACCTTC. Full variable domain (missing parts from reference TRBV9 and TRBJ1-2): DSGVTQTPKHLITATGQRVTLRCSPRSGDLSVYWYQQSLDQGLQFLIQYYNGEERAKGNILERFSAQQFPDLHSELNLSSLELGDSALYFCASSVADRPYGYTFGSGTRLTVV.

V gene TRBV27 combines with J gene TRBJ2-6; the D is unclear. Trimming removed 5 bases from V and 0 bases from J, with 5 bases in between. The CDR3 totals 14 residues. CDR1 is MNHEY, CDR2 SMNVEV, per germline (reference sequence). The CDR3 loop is CASSPHSGANVLTF. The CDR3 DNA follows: TGTGCCAGCAGTCCCCACTCTGGGGCCAACGTCCTGACTTTC. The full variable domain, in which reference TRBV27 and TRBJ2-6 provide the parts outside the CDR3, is EAQVTQNPRYLITVTGKKLTVTCSQNMNHEYMSWYRQDPGLGLRQIYYSMNVEVTDKGDVPEGYKVSRKEKRNFPLILESPSPNQTSLYFCASSPHSGANVLTFGAGSRLTVL.

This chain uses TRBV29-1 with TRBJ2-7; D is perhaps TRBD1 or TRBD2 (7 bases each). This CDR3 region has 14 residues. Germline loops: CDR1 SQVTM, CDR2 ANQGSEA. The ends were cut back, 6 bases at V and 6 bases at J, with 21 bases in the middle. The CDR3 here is CSVVRGDSSPEQYF. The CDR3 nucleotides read TGCAGCGTAGTCCGGGGGGACAGCTCCCCCGAGCAGTACTTC.